This is a list of T cell receptor beta chains from one sample in a study of T cells in localized non-small cell lung cancer. TCRdb's copy holds only in-frame clones and misses some; the assay was immunoSEQ multiplex PCR. The profile covers roughly 36,000 clones, with around 79% appearing a single time and roughly 35% taken by the ten largest. Here the sequenced sample was PBMCs, taken before any cancer treatment. The receptors stem from a woman between 35 and 70 years old with stage II squamous cell lung carcinoma. Each CDR3 is given with its conserved first and last residue. Each record gives: CDR3 length, J gene, V gene, D gene, clone size, CDR3 protein, CDR3 DNA. A D gene is named only where the DNA matches it firmly. Where a row states a size, it is once, few, many or the class of an expanded clone; other rows omit it.

>13|TRBJ2-5|TRBV28|-|medium-sized
CASSLSGKETQYF
TGTGCCAGCAGTTTATCAGGGAAGGAGACCCAGTACTTC
>16|TRBJ1-2|TRBV4-2|-|-
CASSQDETLRYYGYTF
TGTGCCAGCAGCCAGGACGAAACACTGAGGTACTATGGCTACACCTTC
>11|TRBJ2-3|TRBV28|-|-
CASSNTDTQYF
TGTGCCAGCAGTAACACAGATACGCAGTATTTT
>16|TRBJ1-1|TRBV4-2|TRBD1|-
CASSQDNRGSDTEAFF
TGTGCCAGCAGCCAAGATAACAGGGGGTCCGACACTGAAGCTTTCTTT
>13|TRBJ2-1|TRBV7-2|TRBD1|once
CASSLGQGGEQFF
TGTGCCAGCAGCTTGGGACAGGGAGGTGAGCAGTTCTTC
>17|TRBJ2-6|TRBV11-3|TRBD1|-
CASSTGQGASGANVLTF
TGTGCCAGCAGCACTGGACAGGGGGCTTCTGGGGCCAACGTCCTGACTTTC
>15|TRBJ1-3|TRBV28|-|-
CASSQHQTGRGTIYF
TGTGCCAGCAGCCAACATCAGACCGGGCGGGGCACCATATATTTT
>19|TRBJ2-6|TRBV6-1|TRBD1|-
CASSEILGTGHPGANVLTF
TGTGCCAGCAGTGAAATATTAGGGACAGGGCACCCTGGGGCCAACGTCCTGACTTTC
>15|TRBJ2-7|TRBV29-1|TRBD2|-
CSVEVPAGVSYEQYF
TGCAGCGTTGAAGTCCCAGCGGGGGTTTCCTACGAGCAGTACTTC
>15|TRBJ2-3|TRBV5-6|-|-
CASSLRGVGTDTQYF
TGTGCCAGCAGCTTGCGGGGAGTGGGCACAGATACGCAGTATTTT
>14|TRBJ2-7|TRBV5-1|-|-
CASSFTGNSYEQYF
TGCGCCAGCAGCTTTACAGGGAACTCCTACGAGCAGTACTTC
>14|TRBJ1-5|TRBV2|-|-
CASSVGYSNQPQHF
TGTGCCAGCAGTGTCGGTTATAGCAATCAGCCCCAGCATTTT
>15|TRBJ2-1|TRBV18|-|once
CASSLSGLRENEQFF
TGTGCCAGCTCACTCTCGGGACTGAGGGAGAATGAGCAGTTCTTC
>13|TRBJ2-4|TRBV10-3|-|-
CATNVRKGDIQYF
TGTGCCACGAACGTGCGTAAGGGTGACATTCAGTACTTC
>15|TRBJ1-5|TRBV27|TRBD1|-
CASSNSGTGSQPQHF
TGTGCCAGCAGTAATTCCGGGACAGGGAGTCAGCCCCAGCATTTT
>14|TRBJ1-5|TRBV9|-|-
CASSFSGTNQPQHF
TGTGCCAGCAGCTTCTCAGGGACGAATCAGCCCCAGCATTTT
>15|TRBJ2-3|TRBV7-2|TRBD1|-
CASSFSGQEVDTQYF
TGTGCCAGCAGCTTTTCCGGACAGGAGGTGGATACGCAGTATTTT
>13|TRBJ1-6|TRBV6-5|-|many
CASSYLGDSPLHF
TGTGCCAGCAGTTACCTAGGGGATTCACCCCTCCACTTT
>12|TRBJ1-1|TRBV7-9|-|-
CASSPTTGEAFF
TGTGCCAGCAGCCCCACTACAGGGGAAGCTTTCTTT
>16|TRBJ2-7|TRBV28|TRBD1|once
CASSLSEAGGYYEQYF
TGTGCCAGCAGTTTATCGGAGGCAGGGGGCTATTACGAGCAGTACTTC